This T cell receptor (beta chain) was retrieved from a study of OX40 agonist ivuxolimab in advanced cancers. Study-wide results and limits: On average, CD8+ T cells showed a greater number of expanded clones than CD4+. At 0.1 to 3.0 mg/kg and by week 6, clonal expansion occurred in CD4+ and CD8+ blood T cells.

Germline CDR1 is SGHNT and CDR2 is YENEEA. The CDR3 extends over 12 amino acids. The protocol was immunoSEQ multiplex PCR, while the TCRdb copy is restricted to in-frame clones and leaves out a portion. In the table there are about 72,000 clones, around 91% of which are singletons. This clone was recorded a few times. Its target is not known. At one end the junction does not follow the germline gene, possibly because of a read error. Autoimmune disease history or systemic immunosuppression meant exclusion. The TCR originated in an adult with an advanced solid tumor such as melanoma, head and neck, liver or kidney cancer. The sequencing here drew on CD4+ or CD8+ T cells sorted from blood, taken in a trial of the OX40 agonist ivuxolimab. The V gene is TRBV11-3, the J gene TRBJ2-7; the match to TRBD1 covers 8 bases. CDR3 in DNA: TGTGCCAGCAGCTTAGATCCGAGGGACAGGTCCTTC. Translated, it gives CASSLDPRDRSF.